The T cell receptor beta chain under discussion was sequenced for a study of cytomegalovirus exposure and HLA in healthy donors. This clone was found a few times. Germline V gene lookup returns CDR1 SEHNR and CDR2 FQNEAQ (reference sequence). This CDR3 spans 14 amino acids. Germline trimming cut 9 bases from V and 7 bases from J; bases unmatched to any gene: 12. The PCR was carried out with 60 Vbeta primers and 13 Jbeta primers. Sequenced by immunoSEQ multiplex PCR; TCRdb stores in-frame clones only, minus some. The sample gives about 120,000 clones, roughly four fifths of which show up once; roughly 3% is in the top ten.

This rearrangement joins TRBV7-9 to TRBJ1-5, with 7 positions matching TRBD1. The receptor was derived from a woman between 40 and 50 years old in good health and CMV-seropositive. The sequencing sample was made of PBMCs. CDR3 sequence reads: CASLQGGDGQPQHF. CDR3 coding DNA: TGTGCCAGTCTACAAGGGGGCGACGGACAGCCCCAGCATTTT.